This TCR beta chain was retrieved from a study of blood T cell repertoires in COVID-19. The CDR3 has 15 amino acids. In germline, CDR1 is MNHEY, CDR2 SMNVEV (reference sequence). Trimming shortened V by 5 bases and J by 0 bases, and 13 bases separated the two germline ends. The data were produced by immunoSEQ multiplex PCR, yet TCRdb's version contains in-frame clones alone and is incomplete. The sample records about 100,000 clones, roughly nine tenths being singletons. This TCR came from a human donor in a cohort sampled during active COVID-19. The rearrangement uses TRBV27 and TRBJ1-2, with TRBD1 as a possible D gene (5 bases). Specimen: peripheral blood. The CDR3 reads CASSPLQGSNYGYTF. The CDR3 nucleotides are TGTGCCAGCAGTCCACTGCAGGGATCTAACTATGGCTACACCTTC.